This TCR beta chain was captured in a study of naive and memory T cell subsets. The beta constant-region primer was an equimolar mix of two oligonucleotides covering TRBC1 and TRBC2. MiXCR, run by TCRdb on the UMI-ligation and nested PCR reads, gives a single entry per CDR3 protein. The sample shows roughly 91,000 distinct CDR3 sequences, around 12% of them seen only once. A few counts support this clonotype. The antigen is unknown. Study-wide points: Gini index rose across naive, CM, EM and EMRA in CD4 and CD8. The power law exponent of TCR abundance differed between naive and memory cells. Each distinct alpha or beta sequence counts as one clonotype. Over 85% of naive TCR sequences appeared only once after error correction, unlike memory subsets.

V was trimmed by 4 bases and J by 0 bases, leaving 13 bases between them. Germline CDR1 is DFQATT and CDR2 is SNEGSKA (reference sequence). The CDR3 contains 14 residues. The sample was central memory CD4+ T cells from blood. This chain joins TRBV20-1 and TRBJ2-7, with a weak D call TRBD2 (6 bases). The sequence came from a human donor in good health. The CDR3 loop reads CSAIRDGGSYEQYF. As DNA, the CDR3 is TGCAGTGCTATCCGGGACGGGGGCTCCTACGAGCAGTACTTC.